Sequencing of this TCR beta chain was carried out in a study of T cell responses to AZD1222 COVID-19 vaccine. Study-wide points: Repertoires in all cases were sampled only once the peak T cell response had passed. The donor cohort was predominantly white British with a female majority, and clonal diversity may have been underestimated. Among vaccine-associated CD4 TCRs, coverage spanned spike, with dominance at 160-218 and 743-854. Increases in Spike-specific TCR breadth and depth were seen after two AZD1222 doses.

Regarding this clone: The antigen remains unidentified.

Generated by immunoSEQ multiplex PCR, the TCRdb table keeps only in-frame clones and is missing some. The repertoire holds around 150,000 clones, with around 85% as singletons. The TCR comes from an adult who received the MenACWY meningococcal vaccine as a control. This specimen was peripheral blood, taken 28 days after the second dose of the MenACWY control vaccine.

CDR3 protein: CASSTNRLNSEAFF. In nucleotides, the CDR3 is TGTGCCAGCAGTACTAACAGGCTCAATTCTGAAGCTTTCTTT. This chain connects TRBV27 to TRBJ1-1; the D gene is possibly TRBD1 (5 bases). This CDR3 contains 14 residues. Germline V gene sequence: CDR1 MNHEY, CDR2 SMNVEV (reference sequence). V was pared by 5 bases and J by 6 bases, with 16 bases between.